Shown below are 7 T cell receptor beta chains from a single sample sequenced in a study of T cell changes during pregnancy in multiple sclerosis. Libraries were prepared by immunoSEQ multiplex PCR; TCRdb keeps only in-frame clonotypes and omits some of them. The table has about 28,000 clones, 80% to 90% seen once. Sequenced here: CD4+ T cells from peripheral blood mononuclear cells, sampled in the second trimester of pregnancy. These receptors were obtained from a female donor with multiple sclerosis, enrolled in a pregnancy study.

The chain combines TRBV4-3 with TRBJ1-4, with D possibly TRBD1 on 6 matching bases. The germline gives CDR1 LGHNA, CDR2 YSLEER. This CDR3 contains 16 residues. V was cut by 0 bases and J by 6 bases, with 14 bases left in between. The CDR3 spells CASSQENTAGDEKLFF. The CDR3 DNA reads TGCGCCAGCAGCCAAGAAAATACAGCAGGGGATGAAAAACTGTTTTTT.

The chain joins TRBV7-2 to TRBJ1-5; no clear D gene. CDR1 is SGHTA, CDR2 FQGNSA, per germline. V shed 5 bases and J shed 3 bases, with 11 bases lying between them. CDR3 length equals 14 residues. CDR3 in amino acids: CASSEGLINQPQHF. CDR3 bases: TGTGCCAGCAGCGAAGGACTTATCAATCAGCCCCAGCATTTT.

The chain combines TRBV9 with TRBJ1-4, with 8 bases aligning to TRBD1. Per germline, CDR1 SGDLS and CDR2 YYNGEE. With V trimmed by 3 bases and J by 12 bases, 7 bases remained unmatched. The CDR3 totals 13 residues. CDR3 sequence reads: CASSGSDRDELFF. The CDR3 DNA reads as TGTGCCAGCAGCGGGTCGGACAGGGACGAACTGTTTTTT.

The chain links TRBV6-1 to TRBJ2-7; TRBD1 matches at 7 bases. Germline assignment: CDR1 MNHNS and CDR2 SASEGT. V shed 1 base and J 1 base; nucleotides not matched to a gene: 10. The CDR3 runs to 17 residues. CDR3 sequence: CASSEGYRGESSYEQYF. The CDR3 region has the DNA TGTGCCAGCAGTGAAGGGTACAGGGGAGAGTCATCCTACGAGCAGTACTTC.

The chain uses TRBV9 and TRBJ2-1, with D tentatively TRBD1 (6 bases). The V gene lost 4 bases and the J gene lost 8 bases, with 19 bases spanning the gap. From germline, CDR1 is SGDLS and CDR2 YYNGEE. The CDR3 covers 15 residues. CDR3 in DNA: TGTGCCAGCAGCATTTTTCGAGGGGACAAGGATGAGCAGTTCTTC. Amino acids: CASSIFRGDKDEQFF.

The chain is built from TRBV5-1 and TRBJ2-7; 12 bases agree with TRBD1. The CDR3 runs to 19 residues. The V and J ends lost 0 bases and 2 bases, in that order; junction bases with no gene match: 12. Germline CDR1 is SGHRS and CDR2 is YFSETQ. CDR3 bases: TGCGCCAGCAGCTTGGAAGGGGACAGGGGGCGCGAGTGGACCTACGAGCAGTACTTC. Encoded protein: CASSLEGDRGREWTYEQYF.

The chain joins TRBV5-1 to TRBJ2-7, with TRBD2 matching over 8 bases. V gave up 0 bases and J gave up 2 bases; unmatched junction bases: 4. CDR1 SGHRS and CDR2 YFSETQ come from the germline V gene. The CDR3 contains 15 residues. The CDR3: CASSLEYGGAYEQYF. Here the CDR3 DNA reads TGCGCCAGCAGCTTGGAGTACGGGGGGGCCTACGAGCAGTACTTC.